Shown below are 24 T cell receptor beta chains from a single sample sequenced in a study of T cell responses to AZD1222 COVID-19 vaccine (dated by TCRdb to the early 2020s). The library was obtained by the immunoSEQ multiplex PCR assay. This is the immuneACCESS table as TCRdb keeps it, with only in-frame sequences that have V and J called. A part of the clones is gone; compared with another copy, unresolved V genes explain less than half, and the rest is unexplained. The sample contains about 60,000 clones, over 65% of them found a single time. Roughly 3.5% of the sample rests with the top ten. What this sample's time point label stands for: about 28 days (+/-7) after the second vaccine dose. The specimen comprised peripheral blood, sampled 28 days after the second AZD1222 dose. The receptors stem from an adult who received the AZD1222 COVID-19 vaccine.

The genes are TRBV28 and TRBJ1-4; D ambiguous. The ends were cut back, 5 bases at V and 5 bases at J, with 18 bases in the middle. Germline V lookup: CDR1 MDHEN, CDR2 SYDVKM. The CDR3 loop spans 16 amino acids. CDR3 in amino acids: CASSPPYSELNEKLFF. CDR3 coding DNA: TGTGCCAGCAGTCCCCCCTACAGCGAATTAAATGAAAAACTGTTTTTT. The whole variable domain, remainder taken from reference TRBV28 and TRBJ1-4, is DVKVTQSSRYLVKRTGEKVFLECVQDMDHENMFWYRQDPGLGLRLIYFSYDVKMKEKGDIPEGYSVSREKKERFSLILESASTNQTSMYLCASSPPYSELNEKLFFGSGTQLSVL.

The chain joins TRBV30 to TRBJ1-5; TRBD1 is a possible D gene (6 bases). The length of the CDR3 is 14 residues. The V end lost 4 bases, the J end lost 5 bases, and 15 bases lay between the germline ends. Germline CDR1 and CDR2: GTSNPN and SVGIG (reference sequence). The CDR3 sequence: CAWTEGGGDQPQHF. The CDR3 nucleotides read TGTGCCTGGACCGAGGGGGGGGGCGATCAGCCCCAGCATTTT.

The chain links TRBV19 to TRBJ1-3, with D hard to call. Between the trimmed V and J ends, which lost 5 bases and 0 bases, there was a span of 8 bases. The CDR3 spans 14 residues. Per the germline V gene, CDR1 is LNHDA and CDR2 is SQIVND (reference sequence). The CDR3 loop reads CASSRMSSGNTIYF. CDR3 nucleotides: TGTGCCAGTAGTCGGATGAGCTCTGGAAACACCATATATTTT.

The rearrangement joins TRBV9 to TRBJ2-2; 8 positions match TRBD1. This CDR3 has 16 amino acids. Trimming cost V 4 bases and J 4 bases; bases outside gene matches: 9. CDR1 and CDR2 (germline): SGDLS, YYNGEE. The CDR3 region has the DNA TGTGCCAGCAGCCTATCCAGGACAGGGACCACCGGGGAGCTGTTTTTT. As protein: CASSLSRTGTTGELFF.

As for this clone: One junction end does not reproduce the germline sequence, and a read error may be involved. The gene calls are TRBV5-1 and TRBJ1-2; weak D call: TRBD1 (5 bases). The CDR3 totals 14 residues. Germline values: CDR1 SGHRS, CDR2 YFSETQ. The CDR3 region is CASTLGGTGNGYTF. The CDR3 DNA reads as TGCGCCAGCACCCTCGGGGGGACTGGGAATGGTTACACCTTC.

As for this clone: The sample holds other DNA sequences that translate to the same CDR3. The chain couples TRBV4-3 to TRBJ2-7; possibly TRBD1 for D (6 bases). CDR1 and CDR2 (germline): LGHNA, YSLEER. Trimming cost V 3 bases and J 0 bases, with 12 bases left between them. This CDR3 is 15 amino acids long. The chain's CDR3 is CASSQTYRVSYEQYF. CDR3 DNA sequence: TGCGCCAGCAGCCAGACCTACAGGGTCTCCTACGAGCAGTACTTC.

Only one count was recorded for this clone. The V call is TRBV7-2, the J call TRBJ1-2, with 7 positions matching TRBD1. Germline V gene sequence: CDR1 SGHTA, CDR2 FQGNSA. V was pared by 5 bases and J by 10 bases, with 13 bases of the junction left unmatched. The CDR3 is 14 amino acids. The CDR3, as DNA: TGTGCCAGCAGCCCTTTACTACCAGACAGGGTCTACACCTTC. Translated: CASSPLLPDRVYTF.

The chain links TRBV30 to TRBJ1-2; possible D gene TRBD1, 5 bases. Trimming took 3 bases from V and 7 from J, leaving 15 bases between them. The CDR3 spans 13 residues. Germline V CDR1 and CDR2: GTSNPN, SVGIG (reference sequence). The CDR3 here is CAWSPGGGIGYTF. CDR3 DNA: TGTGCCTGGAGCCCGGGGGGGGGAATTGGCTACACCTTC.

The chain couples TRBV18 to TRBJ2-7; TRBD2 matches at 15 bases. The V gene's germline CDR1 is KGHSH and CDR2 LQKENI. The V and J ends lost 6 bases and 10 bases, in that order; junction bases with no gene match: 16. The CDR3 runs 17 residues. CDR3 amino acids: CASSPPGLAGGLREQYF. CDR3 coding DNA: TGTGCCAGCTCCCCCCCGGGACTAGCGGGGGGCCTACGTGAACAGTACTTC.

The chain couples TRBV7-2 to TRBJ2-7; D gene ambiguous. The V gene lost 2 bases and the J gene lost 2 bases, with 10 bases spanning the gap. This CDR3 has 14 residues. CDR1 and CDR2 (germline): SGHTA, FQGNSA. CDR3 region: CASSLYDPAYEQYF. CDR3 sequence (DNA): TGTGCCAGCAGCTTATATGATCCAGCCTACGAGCAGTACTTC.

The chain links TRBV11-2 to TRBJ2-5, with 7 positions matching TRBD1. The CDR3 has 13 amino acids. V was pared by 5 bases and J by 2 bases, with 2 bases of the junction left unmatched. CDR1 SGHAT and CDR2 FQNNGV come from the germline V gene. The CDR3 reads CASSQGQQETQYF. CDR3 DNA: TGTGCCAGCAGCCAGGGACAGCAAGAGACCCAGTACTTC.

The V gene is TRBV5-1, the J gene TRBJ2-3; 12 positions agree with TRBD2. V dropped 0 bases and J dropped 5; count of bases not matched to a gene: 4. This CDR3 has 16 amino acids. The germline V gene encodes CDR1 SGHRS and CDR2 YFSETQ. CDR3 DNA sequence: TGCGCCAGCAGCTTGGGACTAGCGGGGGCCTTAGATACGCAGTATTTT. Its translation: CASSLGLAGALDTQYF.

The V gene is TRBV4-1, the J gene TRBJ1-2; a possible D gene is TRBD1 (5 bases). This CDR3 region has 17 residues. Trimming pared 0 bases from V and 7 bases from J, leaving 21 bases between. Germline CDR1 and CDR2: MGHRA and YSYEKL. CDR3 amino acids: CASSQDSPGGALRGYTF. The DNA for the CDR3 is TGCGCCAGCAGCCAAGATTCCCCTGGGGGAGCCTTGCGTGGCTACACCTTC.

The chain combines TRBV6-2 or TRBV6-3 with TRBJ1-2; tentatively, D is TRBD1 (6 bases). The CDR3 length is 16 residues. Trimming took off 6 bases at V and 4 bases at J, with 21 bases between the two ends. CDR1 MNHEY and CDR2 SVGEGT come from the germline V gene. The DNA of the CDR3 is TGTGCCAGCAGCCCCCCCAGGGTCGGGGGGCTCTATGGCTACACCTTC. This translates into CASSPPRVGGLYGYTF.

V is TRBV19 and J is TRBJ1-5; D is possibly TRBD1 (5 bases). V was clipped by 3 bases and J by 5 bases, with 20 bases between them. Germline lookup yields CDR1 LNHDA and CDR2 SQIVND (reference sequence). The CDR3 is made up of 17 amino acids. CDR3: CASSMALWGGLHQPQHF. The CDR3 DNA follows: TGTGCCAGTAGTATGGCCCTGTGGGGGGGATTACATCAGCCCCAGCATTTT.

The gene calls are TRBV11-3 and TRBJ2-5; D unclear. The CDR3 is 13 residues long. V was pared by 10 bases and J by 5 bases, with 17 bases between. Germline CDR1 and CDR2: SGHNT and YENEEA. Here the CDR3 DNA reads TGTGCCACCTCCTGGGCTCAGGAGGAGACCCAGTACTTC. Protein sequence: CATSWAQEETQYF.

Only one count was recorded for this clone. The V call is TRBV2, the J call TRBJ1-2; the match to TRBD1 covers 7 bases. Trimming at V came to 5 bases and at J to 7 bases, leaving 10 bases not matched to a gene. CDR3 length: 14 residues. From germline, CDR1 is SNHLY and CDR2 FYNNEI. The CDR3 loop is CASSLRQGDGGYTF. The CDR3 bases are TGTGCCAGCAGTCTCCGACAGGGCGACGGTGGCTACACCTTC.

The chain combines TRBV28 with TRBJ2-5, with 12 bases lining up with TRBD1. The CDR3 consists of 16 residues. The V gene's germline CDR1 is MDHEN and CDR2 SYDVKM. V gave up 1 base and J gave up 2 bases; unmatched junction bases: 2. For the CDR3, the DNA is TGTGCCAGCAGTTTATCGGGACAGGGGGCACAAGAGACCCAGTACTTC. Its protein is CASSLSGQGAQETQYF.

There are a few counts of this clone. The chain uses TRBV15 and TRBJ2-5; D is unresolved. V lost 8 bases and J 5 bases, leaving 15 bases between the germline ends. Germline V lookup: CDR1 LNHNV, CDR2 YYDKDF (reference sequence). The CDR3 sequence is 13 residues long. Written as DNA, the CDR3 is TGTGCCACCCCTTCATGGCCCCGTGAGACCCAGTACTTC. This sequence encodes CATPSWPRETQYF.

The chain has TRBV11-2 and TRBJ2-7; 8 bases fit TRBD1. There are 14 residues in the CDR3. Trimming took 4 bases from V and 3 from J; bases not matched to a gene: 5. CDR1 SGHAT and CDR2 FQNNGV come from the germline V gene. Here the CDR3 DNA reads TGTGCCAGCAGCTCCGGGACAGGAGACTACGAGCAGTACTTC. It is translated as CASSSGTGDYEQYF.

The CDR3 here is CASRPVGGTGTTNEKLFF. CDR3 nucleotide sequence: TGCGCCAGCAGGCCAGTGGGTGGGACAGGAACAACTAATGAAAAACTGTTTTTT. J is TRBJ1-4 and V is TRBV5-1, with 8 bases fitting TRBD1. The trim removed 5 bases at V and 0 bases at J, leaving 12 bases unmatched. CDR1 is SGHRS and CDR2 is YFSETQ in the germline V gene. CDR3 length: 18 residues.

CDR3 nucleotide sequence: TGCAGTCGACGGAGCATGCAGTACTTC. Its translation is CSRRSMQYF. The chain uses TRBV20-1 and TRBJ2-7; D gene uncertain. The germline V gene encodes CDR1 DFQATT and CDR2 SNEGSKA (reference sequence). The CDR3 covers 9 residues. Trimming shortened V by 8 bases and J by 9 bases, and 11 bases separated the two germline ends.

This clone has only a few counts. This CDR3 is CASSQGDLGNQPQHF. CDR3 coding DNA: TGTGCCAGCAGCCAAGGGGACCTGGGCAATCAGCCCCAGCATTTT. The genes are TRBV4-2 and TRBJ1-5; possibly TRBD1 for D (5 bases). CDR1 LGHNA and CDR2 YNFKEQ come from the germline V gene. Trimming removed 1 base at V and 2 bases at J, with 9 bases between. The CDR3 has 15 residues.

Only a few counts were recorded for this clone. The V gene is TRBV2, the J gene TRBJ1-2; 10 bases align to TRBD1. Germline V gene lookup returns CDR1 SNHLY and CDR2 FYNNEI. V lost 6 bases and J lost 7; bases outside the gene matches: 8. This CDR3 region has 14 residues. CDR3 bases: TGTGCCAGCAGGGCTCGACAGGGGGCGTCTGGCTACACCTTC. Translation: CASRARQGASGYTF. Complete variable domain (other parts from reference TRBV2 and TRBJ1-2): EPEVTQTPSHQVTQMGQEVILRCVPISNHLYFYWYRQILGQKVEFLVSFYNNEISEKSEIFDDQFSVERPDGSNFTLKIRSTKLEDSAMYFCASRARQGASGYTFGSGTRLTVV.